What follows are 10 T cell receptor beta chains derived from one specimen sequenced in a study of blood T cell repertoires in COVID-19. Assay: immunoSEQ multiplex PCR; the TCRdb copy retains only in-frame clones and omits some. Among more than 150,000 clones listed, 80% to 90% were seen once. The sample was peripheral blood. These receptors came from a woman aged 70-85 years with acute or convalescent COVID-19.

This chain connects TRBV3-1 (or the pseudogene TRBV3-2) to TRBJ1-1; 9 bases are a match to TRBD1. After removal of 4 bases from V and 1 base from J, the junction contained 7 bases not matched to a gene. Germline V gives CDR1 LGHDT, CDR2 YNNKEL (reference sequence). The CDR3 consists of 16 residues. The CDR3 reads CASSPGQGGGNTEAFF. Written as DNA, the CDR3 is TGTGCCAGCAGCCCGGGACAGGGAGGAGGGAACACTGAAGCTTTCTTT.

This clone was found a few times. The CDR3 protein is CSVGTSRTYNEQFF. CDR3 nucleotides: TGCAGCGTTGGGACTAGCAGAACCTACAATGAGCAGTTCTTC. The chain recombines TRBV29-1 with TRBJ2-1, with 8 bases fitting TRBD2. The CDR3 runs 14 residues. V shed 4 bases, J shed 2 bases, and the junction held 4 bases outside the gene matches. Germline V gene lookup returns CDR1 SQVTM and CDR2 ANQGSEA.

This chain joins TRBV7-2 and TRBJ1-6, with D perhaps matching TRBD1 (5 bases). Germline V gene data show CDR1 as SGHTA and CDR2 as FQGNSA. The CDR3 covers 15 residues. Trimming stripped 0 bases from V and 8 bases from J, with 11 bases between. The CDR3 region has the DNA TGTGCCAGCAGCTTAGCCGGGGGAGATTATTCACCCCTCCACTTT. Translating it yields CASSLAGGDYSPLHF.

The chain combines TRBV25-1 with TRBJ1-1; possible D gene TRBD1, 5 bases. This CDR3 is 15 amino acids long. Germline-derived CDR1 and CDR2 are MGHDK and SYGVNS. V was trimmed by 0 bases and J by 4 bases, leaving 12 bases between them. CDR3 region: CASSEYSGLSTEAFF. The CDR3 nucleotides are TGTGCCAGCAGTGAATACTCGGGACTGAGCACTGAAGCTTTCTTT. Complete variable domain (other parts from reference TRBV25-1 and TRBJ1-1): EADIYQTPRYLVIGTGKKITLECSQTMGHDKMYWYQQDPGMELHLIHYSYGVNSTEKGDLSSESTVSRIRTEHFPLTLESARPSHTSQYLCASSEYSGLSTEAFFGQGTRLTVV.

For the CDR3, the DNA is TGCGCCAGCAGCTTCCGAATGGGGGGAGGGAGCGTCTCCTACAATGAGCAGTTCTTC. Translating gives CASSFRMGGGSVSYNEQFF. This sequence joins TRBV5-1 and TRBJ2-1, with 7 bases that match TRBD2. With 2 bases clipped from V and 0 bases from J, the junction kept 14 bases outside the gene matches. This CDR3 region has 19 residues. CDR1 SGHRS and CDR2 YFSETQ come from the germline V gene.

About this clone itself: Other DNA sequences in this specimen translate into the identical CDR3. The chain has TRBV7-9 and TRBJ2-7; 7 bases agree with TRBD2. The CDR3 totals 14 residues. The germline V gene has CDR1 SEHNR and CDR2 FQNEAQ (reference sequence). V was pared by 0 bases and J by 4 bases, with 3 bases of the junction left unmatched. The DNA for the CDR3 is TGTGCCAGCAGCTTAGCGGGAGGGTCTTACGAGCAGTACTTC. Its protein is CASSLAGGSYEQYF.

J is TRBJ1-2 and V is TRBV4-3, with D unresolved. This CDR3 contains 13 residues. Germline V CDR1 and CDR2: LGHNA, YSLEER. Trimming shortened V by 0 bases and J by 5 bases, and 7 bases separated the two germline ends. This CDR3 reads CASSQDPRYGYTF. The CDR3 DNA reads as TGCGCCAGCAGCCAAGATCCGCGGTATGGCTACACCTTC.

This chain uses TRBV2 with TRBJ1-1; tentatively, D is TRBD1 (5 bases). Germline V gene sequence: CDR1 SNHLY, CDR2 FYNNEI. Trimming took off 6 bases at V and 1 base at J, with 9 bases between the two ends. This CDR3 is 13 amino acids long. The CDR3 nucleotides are TGTGCCAGCAGCGCCCAGGGGAACACTGAAGCTTTCTTT. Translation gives CASSAQGNTEAFF.

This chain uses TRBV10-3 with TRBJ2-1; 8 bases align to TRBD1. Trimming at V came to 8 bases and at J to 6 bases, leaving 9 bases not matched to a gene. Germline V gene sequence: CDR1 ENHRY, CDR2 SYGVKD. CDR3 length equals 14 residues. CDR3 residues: CAISGQGASNEQFF. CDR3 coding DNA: TGTGCCATCTCCGGTCAGGGGGCTTCCAATGAGCAGTTCTTC.

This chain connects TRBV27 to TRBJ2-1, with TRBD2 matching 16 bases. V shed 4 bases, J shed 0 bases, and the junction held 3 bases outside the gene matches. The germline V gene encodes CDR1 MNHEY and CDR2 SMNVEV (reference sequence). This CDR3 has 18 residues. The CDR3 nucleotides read TGTGCCAGCAGTTCCGGGACTAGCGGGAGGGTCTCCTACAATGAGCAGTTCTTC. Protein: CASSSGTSGRVSYNEQFF.